This is a list of T cell receptor beta chains from one sample in a study of T cell repertoires in aging, cancer and after chemotherapy. TCRdb re-analysed the multiplex PCR reads in MiXCR, keeping a single row per CDR3 protein. The sample comprises roughly 4,700 distinct CDR3 sequences, around 21% of which are singletons, and roughly 15% rests with the top ten. Sample: blood. These receptors were obtained from a human donor with a blood cancer. Both conserved end residues are part of each CDR3. D genes are given only for firm matches. The size of a clone is reported for some rows only, either as once, few or many, or as a class for expanded clones.

CASTNAGGAGANVLTF,TGTGCCAGCACCAACGCGGGGGGGGCTGGGGCCAACGTCCTGACTTTC,16,.,TRBJ2-6,TRBV6-1,TRBD2
CASSFGRNQPQHF,TGTGCCAGCAGTTTTGGGAGAAATCAGCCCCAGCATTTT,13,few,TRBJ1-5,TRBV12-3/TRBV12-4,.
CASSQEIGELFF,TGTGCCAGCAGCCAAGAAATCGGGGAGCTGTTTTTT,12,.,TRBJ2-2,TRBV4-2,.
CASSQSPGLADEQFF,TGCGCCAGCAGCCAAAGCCCGGGACTAGCTGATGAGCAGTTCTTC,15,medium-sized,TRBJ2-1,TRBV5-1,TRBD2
CASSYPQGIGSYEQYF,TGTGCCAGCAGTTACCCACAGGGGATTGGCTCCTACGAGCAGTACTTC,16,medium-sized,TRBJ2-7,TRBV6-2/TRBV6-3,TRBD1
CASSEADRTYGYTF,TGTGCCAGCAGTGAAGCAGACAGGACTTATGGCTACACCTTC,14,medium-sized,TRBJ1-2,TRBV6-1,.
CATSGQGTGELFF,TGTGCCACTTCGGGGCAGGGCACCGGGGAGCTGTTTTTT,13,medium-sized,TRBJ2-2,TRBV27,.
CASSNGTGMAGNTIYF,TGTGCCAGCAGCAACGGGACAGGGATGGCTGGAAACACCATATATTTT,16,.,TRBJ1-3,TRBV21-1,.
CASSLGASVYNEQFF,TGTGCCAGCAGCTTAGGAGCGTCGGTCTACAATGAGCAGTTCTTC,15,.,TRBJ2-1,TRBV11-2,.
CASRRTGGPSNEKLFF,TGTGCCAGCAGGCGGACAGGGGGCCCCTCGAATGAAAAACTGTTTTTT,16,few,TRBJ1-4,TRBV5-8,TRBD1
CSVGLAEHNEQFF,TGCAGCGTGGGACTAGCGGAACACAATGAGCAGTTCTTC,13,.,TRBJ2-1,TRBV29-1,TRBD2
CASSRDGMNTEAFF,TGTGCCAGCAGTCGGGACGGCATGAACACTGAAGCTTTCTTT,14,medium-sized,TRBJ1-1,TRBV6-6,.
CASRAGPSYEQHF,TGTGCCAGCAGAGCGGGGCCCTCCTACGAGCAGCACTTC,13,.,TRBJ2-7,TRBV6-5,TRBD2
CASSYSGGQSYGYTF,TGTGCCAGCAGTTACTCCGGGGGACAGTCGTATGGCTACACCTTC,15,medium-sized,TRBJ1-2,TRBV6-5,TRBD1
CSVDRGPGETQYF,TGCAGCGTTGATAGGGGGCCTGGAGAGACCCAGTACTTC,13,.,TRBJ2-5,TRBV29-1,TRBD1
CAGSGQSGQPQHF,TGTGCCGGTAGTGGGCAGTCAGGTCAGCCCCAGCATTTT,13,few,TRBJ1-5,TRBV6-2/TRBV6-3,.
CASSSFSMETQYF,TGTGCCAGCAGCTCGTTTAGTATGGAGACCCAGTACTTC,13,.,TRBJ2-5,TRBV11-2,.
CASSLGTGGRTDTQYF,TGTGCCAGCAGCTTAGGGACGGGTGGCCGCACAGATACGCAGTATTTT,16,.,TRBJ2-3,TRBV7-2,.
CSGRSGGLAGGPGVKTQYF,TGCAGCGGACGAAGCGGGGGACTAGCGGGGGGGCCAGGGGTGAAGACCCAGTACTTC,19,.,TRBJ2-5,TRBV29-1,TRBD2
CASTPGTSGMSSYNEQFF,TGTGCCAGCACCCCCGGGACTAGCGGCATGAGCTCCTACAATGAGCAGTTCTTC,18,medium-sized,TRBJ2-1,TRBV19,TRBD2
CASSATPAGTINEKLFF,TGTGCCAGCAGCGCTACCCCGGCGGGGACGATAAATGAAAAACTGTTTTTT,17,.,TRBJ1-4,TRBV13,.
CASSYSIFSDTQYF,TGTGCCAGCAGTTACTCGATCTTCTCAGATACGCAGTATTTT,14,medium-sized,TRBJ2-3,TRBV6-6,.
CASTGGNTIYF,TGCGCCAGCACAGGTGGAAACACCATATATTTT,11,.,TRBJ1-3,TRBV5-1,.
CSARGLAGGQNEQFF,TGCAGTGCTAGAGGACTAGCGGGGGGTCAAAATGAGCAGTTCTTC,15,.,TRBJ2-1,TRBV20-1,TRBD2
CASSLHRQGTSSGNTIYF,TGTGCCAGCAGCTTACATAGACAGGGGACATCCTCTGGAAACACCATATATTTT,18,.,TRBJ1-3,TRBV7-9,TRBD1
CASSSSSSTNYGYTF,TGCGCCAGCAGCTCATCGTCATCCACTAACTATGGCTACACCTTC,15,medium-sized,TRBJ1-2,TRBV5-1,.
CASSLGAPSEKLFF,TGTGCCAGCAGCTTAGGGGCACCGAGTGAAAAACTGTTTTTT,14,.,TRBJ1-4,TRBV11-2,.
CAVHRGNTEAFF,TGTGCCGTCCACCGGGGGAACACTGAAGCTTTCTTT,12,.,TRBJ1-1,TRBV6-1,.